The clone carrying this T cell receptor (beta chain) appeared once. Its antigen is not known. Per germline, CDR1 MGHRA and CDR2 YSYEKL. V dropped 1 base and J dropped 5 bases, with 11 bases sitting between them. CDR3 length: 14 residues. These data come from a study of T cell repertoires in cytomegalovirus infection. On the study more broadly: Public TCR beta signatures indicated both CMV infection and matching HLA type. Findings of the study overall: Cumulative public TCR beta family frequency identified CMV carriers with the relevant HLA. Dominant in the ex vivo response were TCR beta clonotypes restricted by HLA-C and specific for CMV.

One entry per CDR3 protein results from TCRdb running MiXCR on the reads. The sample holds about 130,000 distinct CDR3 sequences, about 31% seen once. The material was CD8+ T cells from cultured PBMCs, obtained from culture after CMV antigen stimulation. The sequence derives from a human donor in good health (CMV status not recorded). Some clones in this sample may be carry-over from other donors' samples. The genes are TRBV4-1 and TRBJ1-1, with D possibly TRBD1 on 5 matching bases. CDR3 protein: CASSQVPRETEAFF. The CDR3 DNA reads TGCGCCAGCAGCCAAGTCCCCAGGGAGACTGAAGCTTTCTTT.